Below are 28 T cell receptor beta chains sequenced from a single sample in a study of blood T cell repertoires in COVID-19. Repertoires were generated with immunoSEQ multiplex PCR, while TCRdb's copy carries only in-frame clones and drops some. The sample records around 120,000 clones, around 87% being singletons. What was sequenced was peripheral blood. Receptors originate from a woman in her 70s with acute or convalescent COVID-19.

The CDR3 reads CASSSEGNTEAFF. CDR3 coding DNA: TGCGCCAGCAGCTCTGAGGGGAACACTGAAGCTTTCTTT. The rearrangement joins TRBV5-1 to TRBJ1-1; D remains ambiguous. This CDR3 region has 13 residues. The germline V gene has CDR1 SGHRS and CDR2 YFSETQ. The V end lost 3 bases, the J end lost 1 base, and 7 bases lay between the germline ends. The whole variable domain, filled in from reference TRBV5-1 and TRBJ1-1, reads KAGVTQTPRYLIKTRGQQVTLSCSPISGHRSVSWYQQTPGQGLQFLFEYFSETQRNKGNFPGRFSGRQFSNSRSEMNVSTLELGDSALYLCASSSEGNTEAFFGQGTRLTVV.

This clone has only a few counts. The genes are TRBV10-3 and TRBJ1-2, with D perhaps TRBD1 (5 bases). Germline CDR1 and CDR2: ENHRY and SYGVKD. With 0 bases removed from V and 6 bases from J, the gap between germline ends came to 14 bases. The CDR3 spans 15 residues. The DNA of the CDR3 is TGTGCCATCAGTGAGTCGGGAGGGGAGGAACATGGCTACACCTTC. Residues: CAISESGGEEHGYTF.

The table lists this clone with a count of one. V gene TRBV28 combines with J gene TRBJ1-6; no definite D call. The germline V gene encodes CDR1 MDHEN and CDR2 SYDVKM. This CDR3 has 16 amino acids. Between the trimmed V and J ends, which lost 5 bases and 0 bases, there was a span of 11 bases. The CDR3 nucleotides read TGTGCCAGCAGTGACAACCTGAGCTCCTATAATTCACCCCTCCACTTT. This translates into CASSDNLSSYNSPLHF.

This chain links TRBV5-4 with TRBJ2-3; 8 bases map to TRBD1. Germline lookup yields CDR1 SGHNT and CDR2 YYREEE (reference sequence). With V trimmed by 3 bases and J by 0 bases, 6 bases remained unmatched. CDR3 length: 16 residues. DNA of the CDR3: TGTGCCAGCAGCTACGACAGGGGCCTTAGCACAGATACGCAGTATTTT. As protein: CASSYDRGLSTDTQYF.

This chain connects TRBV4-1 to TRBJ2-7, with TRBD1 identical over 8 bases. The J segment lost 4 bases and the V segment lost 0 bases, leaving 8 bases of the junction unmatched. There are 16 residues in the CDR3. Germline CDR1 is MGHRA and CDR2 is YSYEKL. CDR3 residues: CASSQDGQGARYEQYF. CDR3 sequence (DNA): TGCGCCAGCAGCCAAGACGGGCAGGGGGCGAGATACGAGCAGTACTTC.

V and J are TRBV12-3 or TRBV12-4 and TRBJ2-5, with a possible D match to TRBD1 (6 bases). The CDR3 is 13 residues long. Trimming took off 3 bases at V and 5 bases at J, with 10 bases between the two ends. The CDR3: CASSFIQGETQYF. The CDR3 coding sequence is TGTGCCAGCAGTTTTATCCAGGGGGAGACCCAGTACTTC.

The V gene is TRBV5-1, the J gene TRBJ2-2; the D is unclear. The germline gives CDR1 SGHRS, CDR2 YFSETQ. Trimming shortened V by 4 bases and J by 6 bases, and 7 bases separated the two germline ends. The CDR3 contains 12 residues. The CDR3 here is CASSLFPGELFF. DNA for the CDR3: TGCGCCAGCAGCCTTTTCCCCGGGGAGCTGTTTTTT.

The chain's CDR3 is CSVETGTDTQYF. The CDR3 nucleotides are TGCAGCGTTGAGACGGGTACAGATACGCAGTATTTT. V usage is TRBV29-1 and J usage is TRBJ2-3, with no clear D. Germline loops: CDR1 SQVTM, CDR2 ANQGSEA. CDR3 length: 12 amino acids. V lost 3 bases to trimming and J lost 3 bases, with 7 bases between them.

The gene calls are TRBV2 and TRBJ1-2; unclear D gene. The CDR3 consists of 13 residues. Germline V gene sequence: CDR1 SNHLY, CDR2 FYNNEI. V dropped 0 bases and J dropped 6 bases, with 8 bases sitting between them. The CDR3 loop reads CASSEAGRDGYTF. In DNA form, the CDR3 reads TGTGCCAGCAGTGAAGCGGGCAGAGATGGCTACACCTTC. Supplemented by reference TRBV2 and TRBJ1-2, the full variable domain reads EPEVTQTPSHQVTQMGQEVILRCVPISNHLYFYWYRQILGQKVEFLVSFYNNEISEKSEIFDDQFSVERPDGSNFTLKIRSTKLEDSAMYFCASSEAGRDGYTFGSGTRLTVV.

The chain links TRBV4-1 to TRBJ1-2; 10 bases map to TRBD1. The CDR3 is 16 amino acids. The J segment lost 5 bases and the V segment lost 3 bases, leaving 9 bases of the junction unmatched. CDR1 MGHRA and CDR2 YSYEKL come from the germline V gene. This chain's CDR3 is CASSQTQDRGRYGYTF. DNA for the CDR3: TGCGCCAGCAGCCAGACACAGGACAGGGGGAGGTATGGCTACACCTTC.

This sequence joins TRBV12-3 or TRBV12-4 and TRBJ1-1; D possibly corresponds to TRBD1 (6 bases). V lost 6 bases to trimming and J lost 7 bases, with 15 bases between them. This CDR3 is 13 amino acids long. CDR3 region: CASRPTGSSEAFF. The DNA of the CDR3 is TGTGCCAGCAGACCTACAGGGTCCAGTGAAGCTTTCTTT.

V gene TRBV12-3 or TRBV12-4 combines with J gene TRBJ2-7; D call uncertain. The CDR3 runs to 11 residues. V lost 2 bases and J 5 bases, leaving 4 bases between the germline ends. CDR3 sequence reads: CASSLYNEQYF. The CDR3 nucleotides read TGTGCCAGCAGTTTATACAACGAGCAGTACTTC.

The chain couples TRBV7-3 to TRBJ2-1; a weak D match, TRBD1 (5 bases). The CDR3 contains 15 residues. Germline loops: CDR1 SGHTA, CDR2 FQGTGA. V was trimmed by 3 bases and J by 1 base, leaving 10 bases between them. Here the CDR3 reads CASSLRQGSYNEQFF. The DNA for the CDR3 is TGTGCCAGCAGCTTGAGGCAGGGATCCTACAATGAGCAGTTCTTC.

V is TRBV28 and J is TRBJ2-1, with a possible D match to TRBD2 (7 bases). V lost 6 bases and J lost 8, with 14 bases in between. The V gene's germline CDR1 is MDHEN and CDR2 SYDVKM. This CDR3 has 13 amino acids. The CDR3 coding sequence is TGTGCCAGCAGGGGGAAAGGGGGGGATGAGCAGTTCTTC. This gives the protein CASRGKGGDEQFF. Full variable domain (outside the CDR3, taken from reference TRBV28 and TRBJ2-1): DVKVTQSSRYLVKRTGEKVFLECVQDMDHENMFWYRQDPGLGLRLIYFSYDVKMKEKGDIPEGYSVSREKKERFSLILESASTNQTSMYLCASRGKGGDEQFFGPGTRLTVL.

The CDR3 spells CASSLGALVLFF. The CDR3 nucleotides are TGTGCCAGCAGTTTAGGAGCGCTAGTGTTGTTCTTC. The chain couples TRBV12-3 or TRBV12-4 to TRBJ2-1; D remains ambiguous. The CDR3 length is 12 residues. V lost 1 base to trimming and J lost 15 bases, with 13 bases between them.

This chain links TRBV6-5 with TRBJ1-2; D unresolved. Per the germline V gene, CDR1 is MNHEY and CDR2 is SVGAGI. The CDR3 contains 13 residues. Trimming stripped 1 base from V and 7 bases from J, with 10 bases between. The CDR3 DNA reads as TGTGCCAGCAGTTACTGGCGGGATCGTGGCTACACCTTC. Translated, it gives CASSYWRDRGYTF.

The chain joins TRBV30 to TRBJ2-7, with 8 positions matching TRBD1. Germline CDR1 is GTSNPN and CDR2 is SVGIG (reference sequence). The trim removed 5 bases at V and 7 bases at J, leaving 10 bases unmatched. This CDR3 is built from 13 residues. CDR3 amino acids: CAWQPDRAREQYF. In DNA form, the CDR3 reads TGTGCCTGGCAGCCGGACAGGGCGAGGGAGCAGTACTTC.

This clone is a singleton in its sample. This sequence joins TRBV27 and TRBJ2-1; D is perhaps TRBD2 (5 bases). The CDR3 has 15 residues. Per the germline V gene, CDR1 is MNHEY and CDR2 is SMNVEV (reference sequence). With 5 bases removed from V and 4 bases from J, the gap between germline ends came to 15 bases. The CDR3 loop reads CASSLMEEVYNEQFF. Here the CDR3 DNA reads TGTGCCAGCAGTCTAATGGAGGAGGTATACAATGAGCAGTTCTTC.

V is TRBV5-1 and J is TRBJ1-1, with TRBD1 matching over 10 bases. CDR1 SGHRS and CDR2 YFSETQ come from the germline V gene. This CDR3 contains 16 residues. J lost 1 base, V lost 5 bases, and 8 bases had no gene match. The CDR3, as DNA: TGCGCCAGCAGGAGCAGGGACAGGGGCGGGAACACTGAAGCTTTCTTT. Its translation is CASRSRDRGGNTEAFF.

The CDR3 reads CASTPDWGVNTEAFF. The CDR3 DNA follows: TGTGCCAGCACCCCCGATTGGGGGGTGAACACTGAAGCTTTCTTT. V gene TRBV27 combines with J gene TRBJ1-1; D may be TRBD1 (5 bases). Germline CDR1 and CDR2: MNHEY and SMNVEV (reference sequence). The V and J ends lost 7 bases and 0 bases respectively, with 15 bases between them. The CDR3 sequence is 15 residues long.

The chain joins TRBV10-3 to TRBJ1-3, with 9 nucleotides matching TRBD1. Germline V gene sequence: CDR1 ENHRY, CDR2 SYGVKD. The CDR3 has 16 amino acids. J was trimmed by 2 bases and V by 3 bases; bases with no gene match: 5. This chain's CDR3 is CAISEPGQGPGNTIYF. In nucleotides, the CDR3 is TGTGCCATCAGTGAACCGGGACAGGGTCCTGGAAACACCATATATTTT.

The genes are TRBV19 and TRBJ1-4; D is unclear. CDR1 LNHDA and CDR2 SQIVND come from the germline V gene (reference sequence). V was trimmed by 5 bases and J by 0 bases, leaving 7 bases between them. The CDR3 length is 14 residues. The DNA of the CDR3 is TGTGCCAGTAGTCCTACAGCAACTAATGAAAAACTGTTTTTT. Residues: CASSPTATNEKLFF.

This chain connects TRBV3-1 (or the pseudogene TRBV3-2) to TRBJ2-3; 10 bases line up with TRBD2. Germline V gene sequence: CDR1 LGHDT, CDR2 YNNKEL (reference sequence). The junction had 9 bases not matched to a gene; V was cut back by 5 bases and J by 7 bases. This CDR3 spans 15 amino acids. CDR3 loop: CASSAASGGSYTQYF. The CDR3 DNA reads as TGTGCCAGCAGCGCAGCTAGCGGGGGCTCATATACGCAGTATTTT.

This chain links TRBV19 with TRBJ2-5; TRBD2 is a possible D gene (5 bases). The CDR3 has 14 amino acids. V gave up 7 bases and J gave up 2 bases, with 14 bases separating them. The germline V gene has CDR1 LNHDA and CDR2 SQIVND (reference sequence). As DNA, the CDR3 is TGTGCCAGTACCGCCACAGCGGCACAAGAGACCCAGTACTTC. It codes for CASTATAAQETQYF.

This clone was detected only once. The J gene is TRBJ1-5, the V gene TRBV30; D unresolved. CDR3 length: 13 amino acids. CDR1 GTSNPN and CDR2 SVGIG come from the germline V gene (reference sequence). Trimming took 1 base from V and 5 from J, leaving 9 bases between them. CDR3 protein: CAWSAEVYQPQHF. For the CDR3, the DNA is TGTGCCTGGAGTGCGGAGGTCTATCAGCCCCAGCATTTT.

CDR3 amino acids: CASSTSPQHF. In DNA form, the CDR3 reads TGTGCCAGTAGTACCTCTCCCCAGCATTTT. This chain joins TRBV19 and TRBJ1-5; D is unresolved. The CDR3 extends over 10 amino acids. From germline, CDR1 is LNHDA and CDR2 SQIVND (reference sequence). Trimming removed 4 bases from V and 10 bases from J, with 5 bases in between.

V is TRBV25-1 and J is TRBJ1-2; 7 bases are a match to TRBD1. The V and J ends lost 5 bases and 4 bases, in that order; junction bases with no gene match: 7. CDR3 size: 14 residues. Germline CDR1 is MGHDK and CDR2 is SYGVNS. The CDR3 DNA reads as TGTGCCAGCAGTCCACAGGGGATGGTCTATGGCTACACCTTC. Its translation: CASSPQGMVYGYTF.

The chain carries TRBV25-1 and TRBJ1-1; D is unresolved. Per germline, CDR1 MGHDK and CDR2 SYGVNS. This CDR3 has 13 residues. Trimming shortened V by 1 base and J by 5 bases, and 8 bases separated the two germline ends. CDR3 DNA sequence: TGTGCCAGCAGTGAATGGCGGGCAACTGAAGCTTTCTTT. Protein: CASSEWRATEAFF.